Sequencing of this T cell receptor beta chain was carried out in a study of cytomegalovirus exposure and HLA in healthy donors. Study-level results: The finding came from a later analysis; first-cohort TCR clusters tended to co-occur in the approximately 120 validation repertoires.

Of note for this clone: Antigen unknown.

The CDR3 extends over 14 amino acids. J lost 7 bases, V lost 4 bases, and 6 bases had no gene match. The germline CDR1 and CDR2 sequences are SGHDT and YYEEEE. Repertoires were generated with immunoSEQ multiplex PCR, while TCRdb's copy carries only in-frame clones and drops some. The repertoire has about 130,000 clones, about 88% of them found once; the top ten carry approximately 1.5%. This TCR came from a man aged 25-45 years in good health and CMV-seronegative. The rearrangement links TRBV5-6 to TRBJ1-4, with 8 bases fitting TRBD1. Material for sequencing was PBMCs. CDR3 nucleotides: TGTGCCAGCAGCGGACAGGGCGAGAGTGAAAAACTGTTTTTT. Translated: CASSGQGESEKLFF.